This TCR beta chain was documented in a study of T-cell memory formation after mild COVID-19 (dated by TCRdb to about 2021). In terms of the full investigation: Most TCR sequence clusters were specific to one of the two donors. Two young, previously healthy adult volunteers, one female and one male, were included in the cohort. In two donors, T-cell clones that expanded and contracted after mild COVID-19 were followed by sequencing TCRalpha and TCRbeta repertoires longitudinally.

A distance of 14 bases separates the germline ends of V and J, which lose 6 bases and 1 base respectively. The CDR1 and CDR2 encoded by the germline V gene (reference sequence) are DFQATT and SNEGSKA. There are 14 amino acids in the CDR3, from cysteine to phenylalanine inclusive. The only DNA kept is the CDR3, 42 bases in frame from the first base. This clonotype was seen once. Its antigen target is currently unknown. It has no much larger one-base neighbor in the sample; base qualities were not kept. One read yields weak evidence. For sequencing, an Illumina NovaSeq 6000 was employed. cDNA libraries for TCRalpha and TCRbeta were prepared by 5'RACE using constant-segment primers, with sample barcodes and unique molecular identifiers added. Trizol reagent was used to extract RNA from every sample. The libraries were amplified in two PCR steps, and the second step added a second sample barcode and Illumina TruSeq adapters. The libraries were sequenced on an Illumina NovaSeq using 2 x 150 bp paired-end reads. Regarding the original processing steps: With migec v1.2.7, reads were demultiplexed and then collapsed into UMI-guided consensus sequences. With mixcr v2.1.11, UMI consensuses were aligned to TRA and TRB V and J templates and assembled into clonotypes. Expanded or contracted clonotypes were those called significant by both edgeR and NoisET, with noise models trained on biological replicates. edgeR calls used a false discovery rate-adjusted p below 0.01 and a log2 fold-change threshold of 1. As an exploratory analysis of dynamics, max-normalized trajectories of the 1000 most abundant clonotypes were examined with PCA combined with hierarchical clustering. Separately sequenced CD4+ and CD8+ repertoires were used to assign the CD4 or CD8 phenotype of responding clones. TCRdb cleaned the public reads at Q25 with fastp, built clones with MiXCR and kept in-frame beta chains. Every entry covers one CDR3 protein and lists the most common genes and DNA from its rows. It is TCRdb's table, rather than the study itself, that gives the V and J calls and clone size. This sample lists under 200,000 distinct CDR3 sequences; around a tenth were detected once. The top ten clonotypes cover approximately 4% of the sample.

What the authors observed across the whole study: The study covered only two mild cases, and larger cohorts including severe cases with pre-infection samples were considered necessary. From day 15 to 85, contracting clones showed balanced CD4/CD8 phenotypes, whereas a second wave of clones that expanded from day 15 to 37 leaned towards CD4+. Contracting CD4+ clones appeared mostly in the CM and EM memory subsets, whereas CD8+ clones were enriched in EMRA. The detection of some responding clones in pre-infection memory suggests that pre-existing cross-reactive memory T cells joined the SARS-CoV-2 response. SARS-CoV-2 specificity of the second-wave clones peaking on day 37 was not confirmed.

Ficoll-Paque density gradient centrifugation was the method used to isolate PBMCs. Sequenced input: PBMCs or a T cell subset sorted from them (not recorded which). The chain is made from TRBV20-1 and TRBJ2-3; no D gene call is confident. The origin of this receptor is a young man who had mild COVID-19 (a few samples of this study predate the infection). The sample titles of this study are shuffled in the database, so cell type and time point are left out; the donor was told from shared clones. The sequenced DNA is TGCAGTGCGGAACCCGCCTGGGGCACAGATACGCAGTATTTT. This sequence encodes CSAEPAWGTDTQYF.